This T cell receptor (beta chain) was documented in a study of T cells after yellow fever vaccination. This CDR3 has 17 residues. Between the trimmed V and J ends, which lost 2 bases and 2 bases, there was a span of 16 bases. Germline V gives CDR1 ENHRY, CDR2 SYGVKD. TCRdb processed the 5' RACE reads anew with MiXCR; each CDR3 protein has one entry. The table lists roughly 330,000 distinct CDR3 sequences, about 6.9% of them singletons. The chain has TRBV10-3 and TRBJ1-3, with TRBD1 as a possible D gene (5 bases). The source is a man between 18 and 29 years old who received the YFV17D yellow fever vaccine. Sample: PBMCs, taken 35 to 50 days after the first yellow fever vaccination. CDR3 amino acids: CAISERSAGRAGNTIYF. The CDR3 bases are TGTGCCATCAGTGAGAGATCGGCAGGGCGGGCTGGAAACACCATATATTTT.